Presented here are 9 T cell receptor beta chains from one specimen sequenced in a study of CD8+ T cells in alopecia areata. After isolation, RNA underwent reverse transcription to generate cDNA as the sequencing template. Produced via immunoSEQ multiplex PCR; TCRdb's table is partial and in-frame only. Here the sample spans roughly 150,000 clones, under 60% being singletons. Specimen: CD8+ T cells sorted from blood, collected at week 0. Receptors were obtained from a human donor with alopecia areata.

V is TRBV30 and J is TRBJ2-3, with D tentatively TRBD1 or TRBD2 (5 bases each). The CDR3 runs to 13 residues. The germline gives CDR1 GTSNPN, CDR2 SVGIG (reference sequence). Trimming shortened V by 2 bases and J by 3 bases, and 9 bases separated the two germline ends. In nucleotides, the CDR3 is TGTGCCTGGAGTATGGGGGAGACAGATACGCAGTATTTT. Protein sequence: CAWSMGETDTQYF.

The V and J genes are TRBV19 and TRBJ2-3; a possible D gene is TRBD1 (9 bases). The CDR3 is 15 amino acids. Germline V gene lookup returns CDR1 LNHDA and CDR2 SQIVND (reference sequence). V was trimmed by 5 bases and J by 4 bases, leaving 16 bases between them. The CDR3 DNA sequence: TGTGCCAGTAGTGGGGGACAGGGACTAGCAGATACGCAGTATTTT. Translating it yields CASSGGQGLADTQYF.

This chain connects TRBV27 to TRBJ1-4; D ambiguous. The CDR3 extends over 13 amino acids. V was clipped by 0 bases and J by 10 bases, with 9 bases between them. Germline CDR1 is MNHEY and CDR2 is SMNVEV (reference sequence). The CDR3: CASSLSSAGKLFF. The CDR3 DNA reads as TGTGCCAGCAGTTTATCGTCGGCTGGAAAACTGTTTTTT.

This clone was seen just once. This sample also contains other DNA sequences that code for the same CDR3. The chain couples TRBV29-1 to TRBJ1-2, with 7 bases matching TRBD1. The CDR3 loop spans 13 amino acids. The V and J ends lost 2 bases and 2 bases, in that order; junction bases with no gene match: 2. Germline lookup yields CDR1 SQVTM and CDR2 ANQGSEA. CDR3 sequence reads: CSVEWDSNYGYTF. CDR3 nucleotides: TGCAGCGTTGAATGGGACAGCAACTATGGCTACACCTTC.

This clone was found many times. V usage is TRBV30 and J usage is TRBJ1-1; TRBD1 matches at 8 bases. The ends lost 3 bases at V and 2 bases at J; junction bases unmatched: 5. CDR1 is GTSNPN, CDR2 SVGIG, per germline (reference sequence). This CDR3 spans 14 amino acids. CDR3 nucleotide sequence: TGTGCCTGGAGCCTGGGACAGGTAAACACTGAAGCTTTCTTT. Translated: CAWSLGQVNTEAFF.

The CDR3 is CAWSVLSLEQYF. CDR3 DNA: TGTGCCTGGAGTGTATTAAGCTTGGAGCAGTACTTC. The chain employs TRBV30 and TRBJ2-7; no clear D gene. V lost 0 bases, J lost 7 bases, and 10 bases lay in between. This CDR3 region has 12 residues. Germline values: CDR1 GTSNPN, CDR2 SVGIG (reference sequence). Full variable domain (rest looked up from reference TRBV30 and TRBJ2-7): SQTIHQWPATLVQPVGSPLSLECTVEGTSNPNLYWYRQAAGRGLQLLFYSVGIGQISSEVPQNLSASRPQDRQFILSSKKLLLSDSGFYLCAWSVLSLEQYFGPGTRLTVT.

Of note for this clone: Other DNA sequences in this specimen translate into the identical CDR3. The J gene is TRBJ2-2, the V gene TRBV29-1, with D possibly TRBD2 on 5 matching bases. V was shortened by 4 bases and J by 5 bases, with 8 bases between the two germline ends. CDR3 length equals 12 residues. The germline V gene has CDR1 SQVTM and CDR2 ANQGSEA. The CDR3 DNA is TGCAGCGTTGTTGAGGGAACCGGGGAGCTGTTTTTT. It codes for CSVVEGTGELFF.

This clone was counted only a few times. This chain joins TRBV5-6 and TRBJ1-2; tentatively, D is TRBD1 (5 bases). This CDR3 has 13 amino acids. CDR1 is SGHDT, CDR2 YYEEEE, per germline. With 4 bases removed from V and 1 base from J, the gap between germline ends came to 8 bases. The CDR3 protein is CASSAGLNYGYTF. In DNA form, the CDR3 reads TGTGCCAGCAGCGCGGGGCTTAACTATGGCTACACCTTC. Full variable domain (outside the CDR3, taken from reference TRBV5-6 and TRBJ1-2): DAGVTQSPTHLIKTRGQQVTLRCSPKSGHDTVSWYQQALGQGPQFIFQYYEEEERQRGNFPDRFSGHQFPNYSSELNVNALLLGDSALYLCASSAGLNYGYTFGSGTRLTVV.

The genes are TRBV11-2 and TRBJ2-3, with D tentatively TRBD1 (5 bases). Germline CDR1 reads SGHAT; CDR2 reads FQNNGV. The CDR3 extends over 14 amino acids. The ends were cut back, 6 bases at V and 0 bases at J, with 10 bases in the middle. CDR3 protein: CASSRRASTDTQYF. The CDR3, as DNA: TGTGCCAGCAGTCGCAGGGCCAGCACAGATACGCAGTATTTT.